This TCR beta chain came from a study of OX40 agonist ivuxolimab in advanced cancers. Whole-study context: Subjects had a mean age of roughly 60 years, with a range of 23 to 79; around 83% were male. Enrollees could have had prior anti-PD-1, anti-PD-L1 or anti-CTLA-4 therapy, which more than 30% had received. Broader study findings: CD4+ T cells averaged fewer expanded clones than CD8+ T cells.

Blood got drawn at baseline, again on cycle 4 day 1, and then on cycle 7 day 1. Profiled with immunoSEQ multiplex PCR; TCRdb holds only in-frame clones, not every one. This sample has 57,000 or so clones, with 80% to 85% found just once. Germline lookup yields CDR1 GTSNPN and CDR2 SVGIG (reference sequence). V was pared by 2 bases and J by 8 bases, with 8 bases of the junction left unmatched. The CDR3 sequence is 14 residues long. About this clone: The antigen remains undetermined.

The source is an adult with an advanced solid tumor such as melanoma, head and neck, liver or kidney cancer. Sequencing was performed on CD4+ or CD8+ T cells sorted from blood, taken in a trial of the OX40 agonist ivuxolimab. This chain connects TRBV30 to TRBJ1-2; 10 bases are shared with TRBD1. The CDR3 here is CAWSPPDRGQGYTF. CDR3 bases: TGTGCCTGGAGTCCCCCTGACAGGGGGCAAGGCTACACCTTC.